This note documents a single T cell receptor beta chain sequence. The sample comes from a study of blood T cell repertoires in COVID-19. Study context: Material from acute and convalescent COVID-19 was sourced from the United States, Italy and Spain. PBMCs, B-cell-depleted T cells, or T cells were the source of the cDNA or gDNA that made up the material.

In the study's own analysis: Amplification of reference gene primers was used by the study to estimate nucleated cell counts. Clones were sequenced by immunoSEQ multiplex PCR, and TCRdb holds only the in-frame ones, with some missing. D and trimming come from the DNA, and the V and J calls and clone size come from that table. The sample contains more than 300,000 clones, more than 80% of which appear only once. The sequenced sample consisted of peripheral blood. This receptor was identified in a man between 18 and 35 years old who had recovered from COVID-19.

The CDR3 bases are TGCGCCAGCAGTCACATGACAGGCCCAGGAGGAATTTTGAAGGACGAGCAGTACTTC. Protein product: CASSHMTGPGGILKDEQYF. The chain links TRBV23-1 to TRBJ2-7; weak D call: TRBD1 (6 bases). TRBV23-1 is assigned to the ORF class and has an uncertain function. This CDR3 has 19 amino acids. V was clipped by 3 bases and J by 5 bases, with 29 bases between them.